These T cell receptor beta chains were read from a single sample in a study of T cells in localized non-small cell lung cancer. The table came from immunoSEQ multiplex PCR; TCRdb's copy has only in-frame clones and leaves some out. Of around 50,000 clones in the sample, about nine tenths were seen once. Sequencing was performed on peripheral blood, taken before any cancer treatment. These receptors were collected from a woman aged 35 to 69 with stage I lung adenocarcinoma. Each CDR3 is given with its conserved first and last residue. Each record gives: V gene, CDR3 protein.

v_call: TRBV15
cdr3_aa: CATSRDGKATDTQYF

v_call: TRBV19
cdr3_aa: CASTGQVFFTEAFF

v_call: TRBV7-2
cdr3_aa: CASSLVGPLVDLSTDTQYF

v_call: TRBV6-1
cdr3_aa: CASTQTGGNYGYTF

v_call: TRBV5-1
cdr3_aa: CASSPAWTRSSLHF

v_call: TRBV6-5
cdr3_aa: CASSFQGPYEQYF

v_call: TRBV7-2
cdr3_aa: CASSLRDPRGTNEQFF

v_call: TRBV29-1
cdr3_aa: CSIRSGSNEQFF

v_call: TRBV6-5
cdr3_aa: CASSYSTDLWGDGYTF

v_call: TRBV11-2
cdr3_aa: CASSLDSGGGADEQFF

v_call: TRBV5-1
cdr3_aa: CASHPGQGALYGYTF

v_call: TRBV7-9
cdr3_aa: CASRGDGPNTEAFF

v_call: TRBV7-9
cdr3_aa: CASSPDGLVNYGYTF

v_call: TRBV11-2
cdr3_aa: CASSPQGGGETQYF

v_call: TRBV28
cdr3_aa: CASTVGDANTGELFF

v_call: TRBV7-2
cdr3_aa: CASSLQQGSYEQYF

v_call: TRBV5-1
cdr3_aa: CASSLEGQGANGYTF

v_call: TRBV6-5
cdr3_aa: CASSNTGVGYTF

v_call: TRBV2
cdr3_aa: CASSEQAVRGTEAFF

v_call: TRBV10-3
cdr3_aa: CAISESAGNGGAFF

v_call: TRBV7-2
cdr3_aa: CASTPRTGGETQYF

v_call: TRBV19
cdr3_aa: CASSSGGDGEQYF

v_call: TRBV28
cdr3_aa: CASSLSWEYEQFF

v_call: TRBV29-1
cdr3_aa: CSVSGHLGETQYF

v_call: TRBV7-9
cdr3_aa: CASSSGWFRSYEQYF

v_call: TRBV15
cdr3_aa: CATGLGGIAETQYF

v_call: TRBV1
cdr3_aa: CTSSDGTGGGNYGYTF